Given below is one T cell receptor beta chain in context. Its specific antigen is unknown. Base quality data are lacking; no much larger clone is found one base away. CDR1 and CDR2 were assigned from the germline V gene as MGHRA and YSYEKL. From cysteine to phenylalanine, the CDR3 is 16 amino acids long. Left in the record is the CDR3 DNA by itself, 48 bases read in frame from the first base. V was cut back by 4 bases and J by 6 bases, leaving a gap of 18 bases between them. The collaborating institutions used their own protocols to collect whole blood in K2EDTA tubes. Collaborator samples were shipped for TCRbeta analysis as frozen whole blood, isolated PBMCs, or DNA extracted from either sample type. This record belongs to a study of blood T cell repertoires in COVID-19 (dated by TCRdb to the early 2020s). Background for the entire study: Collaborator samples came from the United States, Italy and Spain and covered acute and convalescent phases of COVID-19. The prospective study material was composed of cDNA or gDNA derived from T cells, B-cell-depleted T cells, or PBMCs. The dataset comprised deeply sampled blood TCRbeta repertoires from subjects exposed to, actively infected with, or recovered from COVID-19. The repertoires were released in a freely available public database meant as a resource for research on the immune response to SARS-CoV-2. Samples came from the ongoing ImmuneRACE study (first 160 participants) plus 1,254 subjects from 6 global collaborators. Sample metadata almost always included a de-identified subject ID, COVID-19 status, age in years and sex. Where available, HLA class I and class II types were taken from metadata supplied by the sample provider and were not determined by assay-based typing.

Results and caveats for the whole study, not just this receptor: The amount of clinical and demographic metadata varied by source and participant and was provided uncurated.

The immunoSEQ Assay, a bias-controlled multiplex PCR, was used to amplify TCRbeta CDR3 regions from genomic DNA. Processing in the source paper ran as follows. Nucleated cell counts per sample were estimated from amplification of reference gene primers within the assay. Sequence reads were collapsed and filtered to measure the absolute abundance of every unique TCRbeta CDR3 rearrangement. For each sample, productive Simpson clonality was calculated as the square root of Simpson's diversity index over productive rearrangements. This immuneACCESS table, as held by TCRdb, lists in-frame sequences with V and J called but not all clones. Of the missing ones, under half trace to an unresolved V gene in checked studies; the others have no known cause. For V, J and clone size, that table is used; D and trimming come from the DNA. The sample has about 200,000 clones on record, 80% to 95% of them singletons. Together, the top ten hold 0.5% to 0.55% of the sample.

This chain joins TRBV4-1 to TRBJ2-2, with TRBD2 as a weak D call on 6 bases. The sequence derives from a man in his forties or fifties with acute or convalescent COVID-19. The sample comprised peripheral blood. The CDR3: CASSLGTYEKAGELFF. The nucleotide sequence is given as TGCGCCAGCAGCCTCGGGACTTACGAGAAGGCCGGGGAGCTGTTTTTT.